Detailed here is one TCR beta chain. Its antigen is unknown. Individual cDNA molecules received unique molecular identifiers during library preparation. TCRdb re-called the 5' RACE reads with MiXCR, one entry per CDR3 protein. Of 45,000 or so distinct CDR3 sequences in the sample, 20% to 25% were seen once. These data belong to a study of early T cells in non-severe SARS-CoV-2 infection. Looking at the study overall: It was bulk RNA from unsorted whole blood that was sequenced, and the chains were unpaired.

General study results and limits: Matching results from VDJdb favored anti-spike CD8 responses, leaving private and CD4 specificities undetected.

This TCR was sampled from an adult who was a healthcare worker with PCR-confirmed SARS-CoV-2 infection or an uninfected control (not recorded which). Source: whole blood, taken at baseline.

The CDR3 DNA reads as TGTGCCACCCACGTTGAGCGGGGGGGCCGTGAGCAGTTCTTC. It translates to CATHVERGGREQFF. V is TRBV2 and J is TRBJ2-1, with 10 bases aligning to TRBD2. The CDR3 has 14 residues. Per the germline V gene, CDR1 is SNHLY and CDR2 is FYNNEI. The ends lost 10 bases at V and 9 bases at J; junction bases unmatched: 12.